This record covers a single TCR beta chain. This entry comes from a study of cytomegalovirus exposure and HLA in healthy donors. Germline V gene sequence: CDR1 MNHEY, CDR2 SMNVEV (reference sequence). This CDR3 has 17 amino acids. Trimming removed 4 bases from V and 3 bases from J; junction bases left unmatched: 15. PCR involved 60 Vbeta and 13 Jbeta primers. Sequenced by immunoSEQ multiplex PCR; TCRdb stores in-frame clones only, minus some. The repertoire includes about 130,000 clones, roughly 80% of them detected once, and approximately 2% sits in the top ten. This receptor was obtained from a young man in good health and CMV-seronegative. The sequenced sample consisted of PBMCs. V gene TRBV27 combines with J gene TRBJ2-7; 7 bases are a match to TRBD1. This CDR3 reads CASSSAGAGTENYEQYF. For the CDR3, the DNA is TGTGCCAGCAGTTCGGCCGGAGCCGGGACAGAGAACTACGAGCAGTACTTC.